The following is a TCR beta chain sequence with its context. The target antigen is unknown. The data originate from a study of Graves' ophthalmopathy and Graves' hyperthyroidism. Whole-study context: At initial diagnosis, peripheral blood was obtained, and this preceded any treatment.

Notes on the study in general: The blood repertoire also included most expanded thyroid clonotypes above 0.001 frequency.

V dropped 7 bases and J dropped 14 bases, with 18 bases sitting between them. Germline loops: CDR1 SQVTM, CDR2 ANQGSEA. This CDR3 contains 11 residues. The authors amplified TCR beta CDR3 regions from RNA transcripts. An initial RT-PCR round employing HTBI primers preceded a second-round multiplex PCR. TCRdb reprocessed the multiplex PCR reads with MiXCR, giving one entry per CDR3 protein. This table holds more than 550,000 distinct CDR3 sequences, about two fifths found once. The TCR sequence derives from an adult man with Graves' ophthalmopathy. Sequences were obtained from peripheral blood. The chain has TRBV29-1 and TRBJ1-5; D perhaps matches TRBD1 (5 bases). The CDR3 DNA sequence: TGCAGCGCCACGGACGGGACCTACGAGCATTTT. Its protein product is CSATDGTYEHF.